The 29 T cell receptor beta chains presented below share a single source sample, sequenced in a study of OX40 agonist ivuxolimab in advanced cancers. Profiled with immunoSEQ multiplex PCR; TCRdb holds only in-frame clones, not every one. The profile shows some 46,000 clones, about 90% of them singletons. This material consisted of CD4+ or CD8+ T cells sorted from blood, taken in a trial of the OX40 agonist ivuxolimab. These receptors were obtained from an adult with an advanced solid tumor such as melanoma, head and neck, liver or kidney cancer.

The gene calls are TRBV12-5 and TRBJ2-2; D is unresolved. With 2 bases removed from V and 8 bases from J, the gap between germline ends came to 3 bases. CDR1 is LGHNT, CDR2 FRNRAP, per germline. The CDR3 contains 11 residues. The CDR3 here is CASGLRGELFF. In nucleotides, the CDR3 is TGTGCTAGTGGTTTGAGGGGGGAGCTGTTTTTT.

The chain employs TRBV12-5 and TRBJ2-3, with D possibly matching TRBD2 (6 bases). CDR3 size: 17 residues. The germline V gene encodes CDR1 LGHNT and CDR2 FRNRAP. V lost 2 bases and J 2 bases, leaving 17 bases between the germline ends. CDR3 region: CASGLIWGLTDTDTQYF. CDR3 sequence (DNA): TGTGCTAGTGGTTTGATTTGGGGACTGACTGACACAGATACGCAGTATTTT. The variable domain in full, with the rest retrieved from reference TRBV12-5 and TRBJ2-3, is DARVTQTPRHKVTEMGQEVTMRCQPILGHNTVFWYRQTMMQGLELLAYFRNRAPLDDSGMPKDRFSAEMPDATLATLKIQPSEPRDSAVYFCASGLIWGLTDTDTQYFGPGTRLTVL.

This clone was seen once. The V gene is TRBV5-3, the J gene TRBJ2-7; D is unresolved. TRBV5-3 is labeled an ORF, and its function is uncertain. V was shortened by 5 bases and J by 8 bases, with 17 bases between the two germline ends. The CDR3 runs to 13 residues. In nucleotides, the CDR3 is TGTGCCAGAAGGAGCCCTGGCGGTTTGAAGCAGTACTTC. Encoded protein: CARRSPGGLKQYF.

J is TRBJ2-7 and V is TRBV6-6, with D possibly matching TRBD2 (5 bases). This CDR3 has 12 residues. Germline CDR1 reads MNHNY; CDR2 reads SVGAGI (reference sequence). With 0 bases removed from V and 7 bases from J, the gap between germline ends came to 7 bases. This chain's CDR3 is CASSYSKREQYF. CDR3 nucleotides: TGTGCCAGCAGTTACTCGAAGCGGGAGCAGTACTTC.

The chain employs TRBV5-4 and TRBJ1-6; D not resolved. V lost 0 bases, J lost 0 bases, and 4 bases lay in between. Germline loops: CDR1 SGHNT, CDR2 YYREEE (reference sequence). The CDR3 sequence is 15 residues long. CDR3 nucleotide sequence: TGTGCCAGCAGCTTGGGGAGCTCCTATAATTCACCCCTCCACTTT. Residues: CASSLGSSYNSPLHF.

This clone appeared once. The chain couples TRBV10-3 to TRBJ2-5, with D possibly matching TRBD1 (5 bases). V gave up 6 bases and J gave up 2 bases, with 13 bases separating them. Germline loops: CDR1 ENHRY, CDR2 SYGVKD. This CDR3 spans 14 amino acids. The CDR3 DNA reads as TGTGCCATCAGGGAACAGGATGCACAAGAGACCCAGTACTTC. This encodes CAIREQDAQETQYF.

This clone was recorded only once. CDR3 DNA: TGCAGCGTCGCTGGGGACTGGATGAACAATGAGCAGTTCTTC. Translation: CSVAGDWMNNEQFF. The chain is built from TRBV29-1 and TRBJ2-1; tentative D call: TRBD2 (6 bases). Germline values: CDR1 SQVTM, CDR2 ANQGSEA. This CDR3 is built from 14 residues. Trimming took 6 bases from V and 5 from J, leaving 17 bases between them.

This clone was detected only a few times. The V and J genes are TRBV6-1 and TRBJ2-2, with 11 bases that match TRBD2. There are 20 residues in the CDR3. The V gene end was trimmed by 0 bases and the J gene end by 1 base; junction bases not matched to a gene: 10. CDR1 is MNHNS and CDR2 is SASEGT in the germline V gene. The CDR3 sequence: CASSEAYSPGLAENTGELFF. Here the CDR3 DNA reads TGTGCCAGCAGTGAAGCTTATTCACCGGGACTAGCGGAGAACACCGGGGAGCTGTTTTTT.

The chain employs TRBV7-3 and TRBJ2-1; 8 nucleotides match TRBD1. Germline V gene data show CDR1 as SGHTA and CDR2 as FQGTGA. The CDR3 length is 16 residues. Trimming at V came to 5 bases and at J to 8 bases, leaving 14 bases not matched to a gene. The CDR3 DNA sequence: TGTGCCAGCAGCACCACCTACAGGGGGGTCGACGATGAGCAGTTCTTC. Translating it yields CASSTTYRGVDDEQFF.

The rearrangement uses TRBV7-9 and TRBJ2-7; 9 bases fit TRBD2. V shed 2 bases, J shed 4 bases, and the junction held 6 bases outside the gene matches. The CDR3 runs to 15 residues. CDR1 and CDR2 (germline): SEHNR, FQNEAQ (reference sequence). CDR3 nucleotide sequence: TGTGCCAGCAGCTTATTAGCGGGAGAAAGGTACGAGCAGTACTTC. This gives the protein CASSLLAGERYEQYF.

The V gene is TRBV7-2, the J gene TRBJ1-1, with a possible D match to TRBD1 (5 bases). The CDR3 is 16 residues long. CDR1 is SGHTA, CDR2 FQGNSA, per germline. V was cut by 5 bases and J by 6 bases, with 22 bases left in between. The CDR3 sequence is CASSEDSGTYGAEAFF. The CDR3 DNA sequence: TGTGCCAGCAGCGAAGACTCGGGGACGTATGGCGCTGAAGCTTTCTTT.

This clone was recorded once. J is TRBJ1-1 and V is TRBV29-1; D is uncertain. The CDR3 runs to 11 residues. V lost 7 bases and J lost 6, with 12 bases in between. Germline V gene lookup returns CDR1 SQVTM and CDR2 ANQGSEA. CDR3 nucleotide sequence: TGCAGCGCCGAGCCTGGGGCTGAAGCTTTCTTT. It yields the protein CSAEPGAEAFF.

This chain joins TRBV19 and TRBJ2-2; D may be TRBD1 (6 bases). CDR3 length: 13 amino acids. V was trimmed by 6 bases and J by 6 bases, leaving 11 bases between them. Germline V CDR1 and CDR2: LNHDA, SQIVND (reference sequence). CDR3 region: CASSARGSGELFF. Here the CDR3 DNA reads TGTGCCAGTAGCGCTAGGGGGTCCGGGGAGCTGTTTTTT.

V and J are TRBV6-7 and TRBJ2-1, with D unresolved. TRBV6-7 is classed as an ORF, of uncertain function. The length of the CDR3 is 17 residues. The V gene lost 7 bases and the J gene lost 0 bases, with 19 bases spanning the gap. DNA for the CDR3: TGTGCCAGCACCTCAATGAAGGTAAGGAGCTCCTACAATGAGCAGTTCTTC. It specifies CASTSMKVRSSYNEQFF.

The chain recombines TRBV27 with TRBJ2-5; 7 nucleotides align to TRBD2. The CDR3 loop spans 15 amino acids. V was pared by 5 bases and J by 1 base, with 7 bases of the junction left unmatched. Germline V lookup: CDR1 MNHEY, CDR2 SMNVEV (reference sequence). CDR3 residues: CASSLWPSGQETQYF. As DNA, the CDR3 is TGTGCCAGCAGTCTCTGGCCTAGCGGCCAAGAGACCCAGTACTTC.

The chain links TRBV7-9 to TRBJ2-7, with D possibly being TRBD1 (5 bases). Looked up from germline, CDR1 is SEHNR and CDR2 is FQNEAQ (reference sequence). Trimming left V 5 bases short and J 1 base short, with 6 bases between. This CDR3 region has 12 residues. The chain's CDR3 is CASSQGSYEQYF. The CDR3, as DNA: TGTGCCAGCAGCCAGGGTTCCTACGAGCAGTACTTC.

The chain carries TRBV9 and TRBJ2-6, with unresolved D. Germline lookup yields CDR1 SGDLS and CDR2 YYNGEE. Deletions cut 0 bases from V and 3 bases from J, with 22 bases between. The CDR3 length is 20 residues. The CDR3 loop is CASSVGSLGSALGGANVLTF. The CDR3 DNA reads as TGTGCCAGCAGCGTAGGGTCGTTGGGCAGTGCGTTAGGTGGGGCCAACGTCCTGACTTTC.

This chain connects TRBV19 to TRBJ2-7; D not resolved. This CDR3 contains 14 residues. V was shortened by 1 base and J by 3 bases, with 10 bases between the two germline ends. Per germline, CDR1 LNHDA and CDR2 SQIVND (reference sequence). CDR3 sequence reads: CASSIASGDYEQYF. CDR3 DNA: TGTGCCAGTAGTATAGCCTCAGGAGACTACGAGCAGTACTTC.

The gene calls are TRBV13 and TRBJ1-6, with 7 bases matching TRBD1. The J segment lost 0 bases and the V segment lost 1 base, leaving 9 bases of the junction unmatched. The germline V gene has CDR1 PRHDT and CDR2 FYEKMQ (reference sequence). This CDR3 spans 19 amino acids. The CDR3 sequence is CASSLATGTESSYNSPLHF. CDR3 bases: TGTGCCAGCAGCTTAGCCACCGGGACAGAGAGCTCCTATAATTCACCCCTCCACTTT.

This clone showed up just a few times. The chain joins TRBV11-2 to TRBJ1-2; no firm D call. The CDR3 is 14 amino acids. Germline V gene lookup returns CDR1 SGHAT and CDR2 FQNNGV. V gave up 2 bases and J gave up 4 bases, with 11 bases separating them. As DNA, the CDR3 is TGTGCCAGCAGCTTATCCGGGGAAGTCTATGGCTACACCTTC. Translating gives CASSLSGEVYGYTF.

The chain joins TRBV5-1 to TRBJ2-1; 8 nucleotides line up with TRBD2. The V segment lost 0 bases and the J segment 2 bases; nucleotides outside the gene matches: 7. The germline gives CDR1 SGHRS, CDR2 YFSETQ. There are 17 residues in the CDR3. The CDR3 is CASSLVPSGGPYNEQFF. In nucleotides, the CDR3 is TGCGCCAGCAGCTTGGTCCCAAGCGGGGGACCCTACAATGAGCAGTTCTTC. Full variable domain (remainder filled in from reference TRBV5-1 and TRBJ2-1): KAGVTQTPRYLIKTRGQQVTLSCSPISGHRSVSWYQQTPGQGLQFLFEYFSETQRNKGNFPGRFSGRQFSNSRSEMNVSTLELGDSALYLCASSLVPSGGPYNEQFFGPGTRLTVL.

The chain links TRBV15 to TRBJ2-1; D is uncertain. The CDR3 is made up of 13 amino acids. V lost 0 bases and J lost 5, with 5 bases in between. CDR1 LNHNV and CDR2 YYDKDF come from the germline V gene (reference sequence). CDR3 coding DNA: TGTGCCACCAGCAGAGACTGGCACAATGAGCAGTTCTTC. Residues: CATSRDWHNEQFF. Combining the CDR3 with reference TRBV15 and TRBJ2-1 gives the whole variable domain DAMVIQNPRYQVTQFGKPVTLSCSQTLNHNVMYWYQQKSSQAPKLLFHYYDKDFNNEADTPDNFQSRRPNTSFCFLDIRSPGLGDTAMYLCATSRDWHNEQFFGPGTRLTVL.

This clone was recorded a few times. This CDR3 reads CASSVSGGQPQHF. Here the CDR3 DNA reads TGTGCCAGCAGCGTTAGTGGGGGCCAGCCCCAGCATTTT. This rearrangement joins TRBV9 to TRBJ1-5; perhaps TRBD1 as D (6 bases). From germline, CDR1 is SGDLS and CDR2 YYNGEE. Trimming pared 2 bases from V and 7 bases from J, leaving 10 bases between. This CDR3 contains 13 residues.

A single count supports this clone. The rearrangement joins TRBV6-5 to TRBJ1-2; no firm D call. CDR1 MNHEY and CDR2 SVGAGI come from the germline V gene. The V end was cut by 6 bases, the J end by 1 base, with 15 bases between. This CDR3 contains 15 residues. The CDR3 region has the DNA TGTGCCAGCAGGGGAGCGTACGGACTTAACTATGGCTACACCTTC. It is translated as CASRGAYGLNYGYTF.

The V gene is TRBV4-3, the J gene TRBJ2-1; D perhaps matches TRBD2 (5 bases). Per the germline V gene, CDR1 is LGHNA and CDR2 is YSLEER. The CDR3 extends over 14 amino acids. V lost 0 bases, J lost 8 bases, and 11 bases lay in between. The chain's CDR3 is CASSQENPRDEQFF. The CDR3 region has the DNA TGCGCCAGCAGCCAAGAGAACCCGCGGGATGAGCAGTTCTTC.

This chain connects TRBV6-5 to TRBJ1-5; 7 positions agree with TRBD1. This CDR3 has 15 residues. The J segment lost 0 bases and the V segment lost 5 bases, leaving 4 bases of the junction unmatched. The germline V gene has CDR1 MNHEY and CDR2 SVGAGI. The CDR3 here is CASSPGGHSNQPQHF. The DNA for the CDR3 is TGTGCCAGCAGTCCAGGGGGGCATAGCAATCAGCCCCAGCATTTT.

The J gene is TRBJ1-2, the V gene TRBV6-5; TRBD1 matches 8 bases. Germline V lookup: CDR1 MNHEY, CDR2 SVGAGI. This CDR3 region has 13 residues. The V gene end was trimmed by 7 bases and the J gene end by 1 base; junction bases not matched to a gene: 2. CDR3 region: CASKQGGNYGYTF. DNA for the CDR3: TGTGCCAGCAAACAGGGGGGTAACTATGGCTACACCTTC.

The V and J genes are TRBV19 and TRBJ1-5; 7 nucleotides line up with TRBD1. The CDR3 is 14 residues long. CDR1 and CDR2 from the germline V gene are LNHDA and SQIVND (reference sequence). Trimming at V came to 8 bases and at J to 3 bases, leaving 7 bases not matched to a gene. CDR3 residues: CASWTTGINQPQHF. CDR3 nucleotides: TGTGCCAGTTGGACGACAGGGATCAATCAGCCCCAGCATTTT.

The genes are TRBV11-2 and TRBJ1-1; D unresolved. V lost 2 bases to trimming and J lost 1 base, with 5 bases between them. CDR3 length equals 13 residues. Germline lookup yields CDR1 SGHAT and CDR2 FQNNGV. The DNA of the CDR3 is TGTGCCAGCAGCTTATCTCCGAACACTGAAGCTTTCTTT. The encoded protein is CASSLSPNTEAFF.